This is a list of T cell receptor beta chains from one sample in a study of T cells in Graves' hyperthyroidism and ophthalmopathy. In TCRdb, the multiplex PCR reads were re-called with MiXCR into one record per CDR3 protein. The sample contains around 450,000 distinct CDR3 sequences, approximately 14% of which appear only once. The sample was blood. The receptors were gathered from a woman aged 18-29 years with Graves' hyperthyroidism. The CDR3 runs from the conserved cysteine through the conserved F or W. A D gene is named only where the DNA matches it firmly. The listing skips clone size in some rows; elsewhere it reads once, few, many or a size class.

clone size,D gene,V gene,J gene,CDR3 protein,CDR3 DNA
NA,TRBD2,TRBV11-3,TRBJ2-1,CASSPRDGGAGNEQLF,TGTGCCAGCAGCCCTCGGGATGGGGGAGCGGGGAATGAGCAGCTCTTC
many,NA,TRBV15,TRBJ2-2,CATSMGRDTGELFF,TGTGCCACCAGTATGGGACGGGACACCGGGGAGCTGTTTTTT
many,NA,TRBV5-6,TRBJ2-1,CASSLLVSDLPYNEQFF,TGTGCCAGCAGCTTGTTGGTTAGCGATCTCCCCTACAATGAGCAGTTCTTC
NA,TRBD2,TRBV5-4,TRBJ2-6,CASSPGDKAGGPSGANVLTF,TGTGCCAGCAGCCCCGGCGACAAAGCGGGGGGACCCTCTGGGGCCAACGTCCTGACTTTC
many,NA,TRBV2,TRBJ2-5,CASSEWGATETQYF,TGTGCCAGCAGTGAATGGGGGGCTACAGAGACCCAGTACTTC
few,NA,TRBV27,TRBJ1-2,CASRDPYAYDGYTF,TGTGCCAGCAGAGATCCCTACGCCTATGATGGCTACACCTTC
once,TRBD2,TRBV4-1,TRBJ2-7,CASSQGGLAGGTREYF,TGTGCCAGCAGCCAAGGTGGGCTAGCGGGAGGGACGAGGGAGTACTTC
NA,NA,TRBV7-9,TRBJ1-5,CASSSGTRNQPQHF,TGTGCCAGCAGCTCGGGGACACGAAATCAGCCCCAGCATTTT
NA,TRBD2,TRBV5-1,TRBJ2-3,CASSLAGGQEDTQYF,TGCGCCAGCAGCTTGGCGGGGGGGCAGGAAGATACGCAGTATTTT
NA,TRBD1,TRBV19,TRBJ2-7,CASSNRDSTYEQYF,TGTGCCAGTAGTAACCGGGACAGTACCTACGAGCAGTACTTC
many,TRBD2,TRBV20-1,TRBJ2-3,CSASLREVGDTQYF,TGCAGTGCTAGTTTGCGGGAGGTGGGAGATACGCAGTATTTT
few,NA,TRBV7-2,TRBJ1-5,CASSLVSGVGNQPQHF,TGTGCCAGCAGCTTAGTATCCGGGGTTGGCAATCAGCCCCAGCATTTT
many,TRBD2,TRBV28,TRBJ2-2,CASYSGGADFTGELFF,TGTGCCAGCTACAGCGGGGGGGCCGATTTCACCGGGGAGCTGTTTTTT
few,NA,TRBV14,TRBJ2-3,CASSQLMAGTDTQYF,TGTGCCAGCAGCCAACTTATGGCGGGGACAGATACGCAGTATTTT
NA,TRBD2,TRBV20-1,TRBJ2-5,CSAASGTSGRGTQYF,TGCAGTGCAGCTTCCGGGACTAGCGGGAGGGGGACCCAGTACTTC
few,TRBD2,TRBV29-1,TRBJ2-1,CSVEDVGGGAFTTVEQFF,TGCAGCGTTGAAGATGTGGGCGGGGGGGCCTTCACTACGGTTGAGCAGTTCTTC